This T cell receptor (beta chain) was sequenced during a study of T cell responses to AZD1222 COVID-19 vaccine. Study-wide points: At 160-218 and 743-854, vaccine-associated CD4 TCRs were dominant, and they spanned spike.

The germline CDR1 and CDR2 sequences are MDHEN and SYDVKM. The CDR3 is made up of 13 amino acids. V was trimmed by 3 bases and J by 7 bases, leaving 10 bases between them. Libraries were prepared by immunoSEQ multiplex PCR; TCRdb keeps only in-frame clonotypes and omits some of them. In the table there are 93,000 or so clones, roughly 91% of which are singletons. Note on this clone: Its antigen is undetermined.

The sequence came from an adult in good health. The rearrangement joins TRBV28 to TRBJ1-5, with D possibly TRBD1 on 6 matching bases. The sequences come from peripheral blood, collected on day 0 of AZD1222 vaccination. CDR3 in DNA: TGTGCCAGCAGTTTTTTTCAGGGGCAGCCCCAGCATTTT. It specifies CASSFFQGQPQHF.